This TCR beta chain was captured by sequencing in a study of control samples from healthy donors and cancer patients (dated by TCRdb to between 2020 and 2021). In this sample, this clone turned up once. Its antigen specificity is not known. No much larger clonotype is one base removed from it; base qualities were not supplied. Receptor libraries were prepared by the immunoSEQ multiplex PCR assay. TCRdb retrieved this table from immuneACCESS and kept in-frame rearrangements only. Not all clones are present; in checked studies, unresolved V genes account for under half, and no reason is known for the remainder. Across this sample there are 150,000 to 200,000 clones, with around 90% seen only once. The top ten clonotypes cover around 2% of the sample. From its cysteine to its phenylalanine, the CDR3 spans 14 amino acids. Only the CDR3 DNA stays, 42 bases, in frame from base 1. V is reduced by 2 bases and J by 6 bases, leaving a spacing of 13 bases between them. The germline V gene encodes CDR1 MNHEY and CDR2 SVGAGI.

Material for sequencing was blood. Recombination joined TRBV6-5 with TRBJ1-2; TRBD1 might be the D gene, on 6 matching bases. This receptor was identified in a woman aged 40 to 49 in good health. The DNA reads TGTGCCAGCAGTTACGGGGGGGCAGGGGATGGCTACACCTTC. Its coded protein is CASSYGGAGDGYTF.